These T cell receptor beta chains were read from a single sample in a study of cytomegalovirus exposure and HLA in healthy donors. The repertoire was sequenced with immunoSEQ multiplex PCR; TCRdb's copy has only in-frame clones and lacks some. The sample carries 95,000 to 100,000 clones, approximately 79% recorded once. Material: PBMCs. The receptors come from a woman aged 55-69 years in good health and CMV-seropositive. CDR3s include the opening cysteine and the closing phenylalanine or tryptophan. D genes are given only for firm matches. Clone size appears in some rows only: once, few, many, or a class for an expanded clone.

J gene: TRBJ2-3
V gene: TRBV4-1
D gene: TRBD2
clone size: NA
CDR3 protein: CASSQGRGFGGRTDTQYF
CDR3 DNA: TGCGCCAGCAGCCAGGGAAGGGGTTTCGGCGGGAGAACAGATACGCAGTATTTT

J gene: TRBJ1-3
V gene: TRBV21-1
D gene: NA
clone size: NA
CDR3 protein: CASPGQGPPGSGNTIYF
CDR3 DNA: TGTGCCAGCCCGGGACAGGGGCCTCCAGGCTCTGGAAACACCATATATTTT

J gene: TRBJ2-1
V gene: TRBV2
D gene: NA
clone size: NA
CDR3 protein: CASSDTGNPYNEQFF
CDR3 DNA: TGTGCCAGCAGTGACACAGGAAACCCCTACAATGAGCAGTTCTTC

J gene: TRBJ2-3
V gene: TRBV19
D gene: TRBD2
clone size: once
CDR3 protein: CASSTPSGLAGFWALIADTQYF
CDR3 DNA: TGTGCCAGTAGTACCCCTTCTGGACTAGCGGGATTTTGGGCCCTGATTGCAGATACGCAGTATTTT

J gene: TRBJ2-2
V gene: TRBV15
D gene: TRBD2
clone size: NA
CDR3 protein: CATSRDSGLADGTGELFF
CDR3 DNA: TGTGCCACCAGCAGAGATAGCGGGCTAGCGGACGGCACCGGGGAGCTGTTTTTT

J gene: TRBJ2-1
V gene: TRBV14
D gene: TRBD2
clone size: few
CDR3 protein: CASSQGWAGVKNEQFF
CDR3 DNA: TGTGCCAGCAGCCAAGGTTGGGCGGGAGTAAAAAATGAGCAGTTCTTC

J gene: TRBJ1-1
V gene: TRBV30
D gene: NA
clone size: few
CDR3 protein: CALRQVNTEAFF
CDR3 DNA: TGTGCCCTACGACAGGTGAACACTGAAGCTTTCTTT

J gene: TRBJ2-7
V gene: TRBV27
D gene: NA
clone size: NA
CDR3 protein: CASSFTGFEQYF
CDR3 DNA: TGTGCCAGCAGTTTCACAGGGTTCGAGCAGTACTTC

J gene: TRBJ2-5
V gene: TRBV30
D gene: NA
clone size: NA
CDR3 protein: CAWSVGGRETQYF
CDR3 DNA: TGTGCCTGGAGTGTTGGGGGGAGAGAGACCCAGTACTTC

J gene: TRBJ2-3
V gene: TRBV5-8
D gene: TRBD2
clone size: NA
CDR3 protein: CASSGGGRSDTQYF
CDR3 DNA: TGTGCCAGCAGCGGGGGGGGACGGTCAGATACGCAGTATTTT

J gene: TRBJ2-1
V gene: TRBV2
D gene: TRBD2
clone size: NA
CDR3 protein: CASTRESGRLSYNEQFF
CDR3 DNA: TGTGCCAGCACTAGGGAGAGCGGGAGACTCTCCTACAATGAGCAGTTCTTC

J gene: TRBJ2-1
V gene: TRBV7-9
D gene: TRBD2
clone size: once
CDR3 protein: CASSLPRGSGPSGEQFF
CDR3 DNA: TGTGCCAGCAGCTTACCACGGGGTAGCGGGCCTTCGGGTGAGCAGTTCTTC

J gene: TRBJ2-7
V gene: TRBV7-9
D gene: NA
clone size: NA
CDR3 protein: CASSLVSSEQYF
CDR3 DNA: TGTGCCAGCAGCTTAGTTTCGAGCGAGCAGTACTTC

J gene: TRBJ2-4
V gene: TRBV19
D gene: NA
clone size: NA
CDR3 protein: CASSIRRSKNIQYF
CDR3 DNA: TGTGCCAGTAGTATACGGCGGTCCAAAAACATTCAGTACTTC

J gene: TRBJ1-1
V gene: TRBV18
D gene: NA
clone size: NA
CDR3 protein: CASSSTGEAFF
CDR3 DNA: TGTGCCAGCTCTTCGACGGGAGAAGCTTTCTTT

J gene: TRBJ1-1
V gene: TRBV4-1
D gene: TRBD1
clone size: NA
CDR3 protein: CASRRGQGNTEAFF
CDR3 DNA: TGCGCCAGCAGGCGTGGACAGGGGAACACTGAAGCTTTCTTT

J gene: TRBJ2-2
V gene: TRBV5-1
D gene: NA
clone size: once
CDR3 protein: CASSVAGDTGELFF
CDR3 DNA: TGCGCCAGCAGTGTGGCAGGGGACACCGGGGAGCTGTTTTTT

J gene: TRBJ2-1
V gene: TRBV2
D gene: TRBD2
clone size: few
CDR3 protein: CASSSGLEREQFF
CDR3 DNA: TGTGCCAGCAGTTCTGGACTAGAACGGGAGCAGTTCTTC

J gene: TRBJ2-7
V gene: TRBV6-1
D gene: NA
clone size: NA
CDR3 protein: CASHLLRDYSYEQYF
CDR3 DNA: TGTGCCAGCCATTTGTTGCGAGACTACTCCTACGAGCAGTACTTC

J gene: TRBJ1-4
V gene: TRBV30
D gene: TRBD1
clone size: few
CDR3 protein: CASDRGRGEKLFF
CDR3 DNA: TGTGCCTCTGACAGGGGGCGTGGTGAAAAACTGTTTTTT

J gene: TRBJ2-7
V gene: TRBV28
D gene: TRBD1
clone size: NA
CDR3 protein: CASSSGTGPRGEQYF
CDR3 DNA: TGTGCCAGCAGTTCCGGGACAGGCCCCAGGGGCGAGCAGTACTTC

J gene: TRBJ1-1
V gene: TRBV13
D gene: NA
clone size: NA
CDR3 protein: CASSLYSRNTEAFF
CDR3 DNA: TGTGCCAGCAGCTTATACAGTAGAAACACTGAAGCTTTCTTT

J gene: TRBJ1-2
V gene: TRBV25-1
D gene: TRBD1
clone size: NA
CDR3 protein: CASSAQTGRGYTF
CDR3 DNA: TGTGCCAGCAGTGCCCAGACAGGGAGGGGCTACACCTTC

J gene: TRBJ2-1
V gene: TRBV2
D gene: TRBD1
clone size: NA
CDR3 protein: CASRETGSVYNEQFF
CDR3 DNA: TGTGCCAGCAGAGAGACAGGGTCTGTGTACAATGAGCAGTTCTTC

J gene: TRBJ2-3
V gene: TRBV9
D gene: NA
clone size: NA
CDR3 protein: CASSVAQGLTDTQYF
CDR3 DNA: TGTGCCAGCAGCGTAGCCCAGGGTCTCACAGATACGCAGTATTTT

J gene: TRBJ1-1
V gene: TRBV9
D gene: NA
clone size: few
CDR3 protein: CASSVGANTEAFF
CDR3 DNA: TGTGCCAGCAGCGTAGGGGCGAACACTGAAGCTTTCTTT

J gene: TRBJ2-2
V gene: TRBV4-1
D gene: NA
clone size: NA
CDR3 protein: CASSQGGDTGELFF
CDR3 DNA: TGCGCCAGCAGCCAAGGGGGGGACACCGGGGAGCTGTTTTTT

J gene: TRBJ2-2
V gene: TRBV28
D gene: TRBD1
clone size: NA
CDR3 protein: CASSFTGTGFAGELFF
CDR3 DNA: TGTGCCAGCAGCTTCACCGGGACAGGGTTTGCCGGGGAGCTGTTTTTT

J gene: TRBJ1-4
V gene: TRBV5-1
D gene: TRBD1
clone size: NA
CDR3 protein: CASSPILTGGFGNEKLFF
CDR3 DNA: TGCGCCAGCAGCCCCATTCTGACAGGGGGCTTTGGTAATGAAAAACTGTTTTTT

J gene: TRBJ2-1
V gene: TRBV27
D gene: NA
clone size: NA
CDR3 protein: CASSRISGHAPNEQFF
CDR3 DNA: TGTGCCAGCAGTCGGATAAGCGGGCACGCCCCCAATGAGCAGTTCTTC

J gene: TRBJ2-1
V gene: TRBV10-3
D gene: TRBD2
clone size: few
CDR3 protein: CATRTSGSYNEQFF
CDR3 DNA: TGTGCCACCCGGACTAGCGGGAGTTATAATGAGCAGTTCTTC

J gene: TRBJ2-7
V gene: TRBV5-5
D gene: TRBD1
clone size: NA
CDR3 protein: CASSLGQGTFYEQYF
CDR3 DNA: TGTGCCAGCAGCTTAGGACAGGGGACTTTCTACGAGCAGTACTTC

J gene: TRBJ2-1
V gene: TRBV2
D gene: TRBD2
clone size: NA
CDR3 protein: CASRARTSGYRNEQFF
CDR3 DNA: TGTGCCAGCAGGGCCCGGACTAGCGGGTACAGAAATGAGCAGTTCTTC

J gene: TRBJ2-7
V gene: TRBV7-9
D gene: TRBD2
clone size: NA
CDR3 protein: CASSFKGGSGHEQYF
CDR3 DNA: TGTGCCAGCAGCTTTAAGGGCGGGAGTGGCCACGAGCAGTACTTC

J gene: TRBJ1-2
V gene: TRBV5-6
D gene: NA
clone size: NA
CDR3 protein: CASSLLEDGYTF
CDR3 DNA: TGTGCCAGCAGCTTACTCGAAGATGGCTACACCTTC

J gene: TRBJ2-5
V gene: TRBV21-1
D gene: NA
clone size: NA
CDR3 protein: CASSKEGARETQYF
CDR3 DNA: TGTGCCAGCAGCAAAGAGGGGGCCAGGGAGACCCAGTACTTC

J gene: TRBJ2-1
V gene: TRBV6-1
D gene: NA
clone size: NA
CDR3 protein: CASNPPGAYNEQFF
CDR3 DNA: TGTGCCAGCAACCCCCCCGGTGCTTACAATGAGCAGTTCTTC

J gene: TRBJ2-5
V gene: TRBV6-1
D gene: NA
clone size: few
CDR3 protein: CASSEAFGGGETQYF
CDR3 DNA: TGTGCCAGCAGTGAAGCCTTTGGGGGCGGAGAGACCCAGTACTTC

J gene: TRBJ2-1
V gene: TRBV29-1
D gene: TRBD2
clone size: NA
CDR3 protein: CSGGGWSLSYNEQFF
CDR3 DNA: TGCAGCGGGGGGGGTTGGAGTTTGTCCTACAATGAGCAGTTCTTC

J gene: TRBJ2-2
V gene: TRBV30
D gene: NA
clone size: NA
CDR3 protein: CAWSPFNRELFF
CDR3 DNA: TGTGCCTGGAGTCCGTTTAATCGGGAGCTGTTTTTT

J gene: TRBJ2-1
V gene: TRBV4-1
D gene: NA
clone size: NA
CDR3 protein: CASSQDPASSYNEQFF
CDR3 DNA: TGCGCCAGCAGCCAAGATCCCGCGAGCTCCTACAATGAGCAGTTCTTC

J gene: TRBJ2-3
V gene: TRBV5-4
D gene: TRBD2
clone size: once
CDR3 protein: CASSGRLAEHFSTDTQYF
CDR3 DNA: TGTGCCAGCAGCGGACGACTAGCGGAGCACTTTAGCACAGATACGCAGTATTTT

J gene: TRBJ1-5
V gene: TRBV7-8
D gene: NA
clone size: NA
CDR3 protein: CASSFGGRDQPQHF
CDR3 DNA: TGTGCCAGCAGCTTTGGGGGGAGGGATCAGCCCCAGCATTTT

J gene: TRBJ2-1
V gene: TRBV11-2
D gene: NA
clone size: NA
CDR3 protein: CASRVLRSYNEQFF
CDR3 DNA: TGTGCCAGCCGAGTGCTTAGATCCTACAATGAGCAGTTCTTC

J gene: TRBJ2-7
V gene: TRBV14
D gene: TRBD1
clone size: NA
CDR3 protein: CASSNLQGVEQYF
CDR3 DNA: TGTGCCAGCAGCAACCTACAGGGGGTCGAGCAGTACTTC

J gene: TRBJ2-7
V gene: TRBV14
D gene: NA
clone size: NA
CDR3 protein: CASSHGSEQYF
CDR3 DNA: TGTGCCAGCAGCCACGGGAGCGAGCAGTACTTC

J gene: TRBJ2-7
V gene: TRBV7-9
D gene: TRBD1
clone size: few
CDR3 protein: CASSLAGTGSYEQYF
CDR3 DNA: TGTGCCAGCAGCTTAGCCGGGACAGGTTCCTACGAGCAGTACTTC

J gene: TRBJ2-3
V gene: TRBV23-1
D gene: NA
clone size: NA
CDR3 protein: CATVQGYRTDTQYF
CDR3 DNA: TGCGCCACCGTACAGGGTTATCGCACAGATACGCAGTATTTT

J gene: TRBJ2-5
V gene: TRBV9
D gene: TRBD1
clone size: NA
CDR3 protein: CASSPGGQETQYF
CDR3 DNA: TGTGCCAGCAGCCCAGGGGGCCAGGAGACCCAGTACTTC

J gene: TRBJ1-5
V gene: TRBV13
D gene: NA
clone size: NA
CDR3 protein: CASSLMQGGQPQHF
CDR3 DNA: TGTGCCAGCAGCTTAATGCAGGGTGGTCAGCCCCAGCATTTT